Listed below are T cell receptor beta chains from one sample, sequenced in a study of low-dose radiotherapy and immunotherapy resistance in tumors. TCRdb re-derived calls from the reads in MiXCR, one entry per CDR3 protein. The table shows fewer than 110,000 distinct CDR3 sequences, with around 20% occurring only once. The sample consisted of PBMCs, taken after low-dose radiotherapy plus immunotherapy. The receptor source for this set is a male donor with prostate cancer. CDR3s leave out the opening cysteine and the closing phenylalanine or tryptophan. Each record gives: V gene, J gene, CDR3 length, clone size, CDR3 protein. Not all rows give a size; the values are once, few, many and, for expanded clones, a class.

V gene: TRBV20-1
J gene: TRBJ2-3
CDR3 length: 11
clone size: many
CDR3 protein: SAVRGVGDTQY

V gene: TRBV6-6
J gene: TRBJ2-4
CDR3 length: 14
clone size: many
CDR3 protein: ASSPRQGLAKNIQY

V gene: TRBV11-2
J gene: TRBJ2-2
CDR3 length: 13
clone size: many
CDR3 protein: ASTYSGGGTGELF

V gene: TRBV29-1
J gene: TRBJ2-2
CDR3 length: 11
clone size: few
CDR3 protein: SVDASSTGELF

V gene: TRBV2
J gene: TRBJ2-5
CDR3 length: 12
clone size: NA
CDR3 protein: ASSDLVGQETQY

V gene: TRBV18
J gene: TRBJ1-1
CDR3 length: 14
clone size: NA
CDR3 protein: ASSPGTGAANTEAF

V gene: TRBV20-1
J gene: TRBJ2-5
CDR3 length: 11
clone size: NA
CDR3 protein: SASLSGEGTQY

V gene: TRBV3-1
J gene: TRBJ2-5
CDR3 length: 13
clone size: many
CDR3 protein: ASSQDGDYRGTQY

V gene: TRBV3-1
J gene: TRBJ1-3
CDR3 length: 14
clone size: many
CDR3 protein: ASSQRQGTSGNTIY

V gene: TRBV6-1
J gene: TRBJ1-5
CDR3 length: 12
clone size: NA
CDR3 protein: ASRDIGQLQPQH

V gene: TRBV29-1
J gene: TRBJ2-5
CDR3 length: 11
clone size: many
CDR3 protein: SVVVSSGETQY

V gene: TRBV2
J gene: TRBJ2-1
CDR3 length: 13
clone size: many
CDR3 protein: ASRSGTGALNEQF

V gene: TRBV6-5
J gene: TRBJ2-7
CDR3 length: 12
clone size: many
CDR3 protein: ASRPTGNSYEQY

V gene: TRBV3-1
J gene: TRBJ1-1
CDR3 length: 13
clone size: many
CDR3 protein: ASSQGIDMNTEAF

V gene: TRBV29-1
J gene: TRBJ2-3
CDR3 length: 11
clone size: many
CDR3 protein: SADIPSTDTQY

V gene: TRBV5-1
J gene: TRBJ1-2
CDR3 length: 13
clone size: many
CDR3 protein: ASSLTGTPNYGYT

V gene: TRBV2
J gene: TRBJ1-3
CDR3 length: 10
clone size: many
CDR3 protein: ATRSSGNTIY

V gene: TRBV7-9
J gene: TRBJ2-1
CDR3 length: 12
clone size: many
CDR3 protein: ASSSRYRYGEQF

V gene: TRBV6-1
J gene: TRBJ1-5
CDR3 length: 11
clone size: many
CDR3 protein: ASRDPGRQPQH

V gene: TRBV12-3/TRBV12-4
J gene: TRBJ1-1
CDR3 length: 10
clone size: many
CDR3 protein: ASSLSGREAF

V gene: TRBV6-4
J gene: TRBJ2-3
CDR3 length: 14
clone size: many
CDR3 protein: ASSDLASGGKDTQY

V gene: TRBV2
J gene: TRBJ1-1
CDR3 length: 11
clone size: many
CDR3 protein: ASMVTQNTEAF

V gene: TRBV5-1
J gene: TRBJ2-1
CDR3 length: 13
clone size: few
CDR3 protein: ASSLAGASYNEQF

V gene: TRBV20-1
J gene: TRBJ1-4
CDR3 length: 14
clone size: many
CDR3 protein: SASADPGETNEKLF

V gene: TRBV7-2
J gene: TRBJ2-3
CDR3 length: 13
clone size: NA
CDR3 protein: ASSSDSLSTDTQY

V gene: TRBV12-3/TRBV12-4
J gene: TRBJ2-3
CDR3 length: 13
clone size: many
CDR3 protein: ASSRPDRGQDTQY

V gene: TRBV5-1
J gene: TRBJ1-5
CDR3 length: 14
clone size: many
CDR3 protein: ASSLLGTGSNQPQH

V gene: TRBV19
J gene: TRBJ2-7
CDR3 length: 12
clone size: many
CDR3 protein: ASSIAGDTYEQY

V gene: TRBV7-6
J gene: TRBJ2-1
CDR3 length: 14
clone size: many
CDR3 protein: ASSSLITLGGDEQF

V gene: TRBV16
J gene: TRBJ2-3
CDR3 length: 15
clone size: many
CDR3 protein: ASSPQVANLGTDTQY

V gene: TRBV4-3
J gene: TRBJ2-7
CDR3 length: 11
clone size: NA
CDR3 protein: ASSQETGGEQY

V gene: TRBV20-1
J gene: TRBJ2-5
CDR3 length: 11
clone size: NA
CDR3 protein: SAHRDSQETQY

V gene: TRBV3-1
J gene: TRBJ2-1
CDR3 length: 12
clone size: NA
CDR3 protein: ASSQLRDSNEQF

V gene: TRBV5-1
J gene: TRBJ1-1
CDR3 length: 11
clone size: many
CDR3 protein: ASSLGTGTEAF

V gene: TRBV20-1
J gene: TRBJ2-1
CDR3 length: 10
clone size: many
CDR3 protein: SATKDLNEQF

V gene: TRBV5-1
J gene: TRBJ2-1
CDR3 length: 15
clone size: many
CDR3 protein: ASSLQGGGLLGNEQF

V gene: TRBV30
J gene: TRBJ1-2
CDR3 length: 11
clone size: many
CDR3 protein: AWSVQGYYGYT

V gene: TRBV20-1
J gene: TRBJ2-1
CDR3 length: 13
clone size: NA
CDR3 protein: SARDSGGARNEQF

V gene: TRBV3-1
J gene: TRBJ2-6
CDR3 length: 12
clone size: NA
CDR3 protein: ASSQMSGANVLT

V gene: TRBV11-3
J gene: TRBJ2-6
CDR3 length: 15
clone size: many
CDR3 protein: ASGRYRGASGANVLT

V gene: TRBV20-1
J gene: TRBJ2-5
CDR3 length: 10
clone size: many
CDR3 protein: SARTGQETQY

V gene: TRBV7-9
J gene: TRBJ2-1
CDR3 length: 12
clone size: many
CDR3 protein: ASSLAAAPNEQF

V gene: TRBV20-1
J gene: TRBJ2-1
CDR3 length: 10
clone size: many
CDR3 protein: SAPRSGDEQF

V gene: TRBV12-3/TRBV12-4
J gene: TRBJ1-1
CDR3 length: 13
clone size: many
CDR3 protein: ASSFWQGAGTEAF

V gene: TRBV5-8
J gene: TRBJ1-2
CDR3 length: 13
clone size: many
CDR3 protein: ASSPKDRPFYGYT

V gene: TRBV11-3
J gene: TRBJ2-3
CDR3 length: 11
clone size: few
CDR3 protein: ASSLDTGTSKY

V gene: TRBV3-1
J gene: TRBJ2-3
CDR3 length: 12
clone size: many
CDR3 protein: ASSRGSPTDTQY

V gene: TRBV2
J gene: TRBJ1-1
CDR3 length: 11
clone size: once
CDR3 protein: ASSEEGDTEAF

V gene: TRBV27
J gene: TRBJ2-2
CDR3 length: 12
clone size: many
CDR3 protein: ASSDTGIFGELF

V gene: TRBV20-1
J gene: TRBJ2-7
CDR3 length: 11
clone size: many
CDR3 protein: SARDRTIYEQY